This TCR beta chain was sequenced during a study of Ad26.COV2.S vaccination and SARS-CoV-2 variants. Study outcomes and limitations: Total T cell responses, in the TCR breadth and depth analyses, may have been underestimated. Substantial post-vaccination breadth of spike-specific CD8+ and CD4+ T cell responses was reported. While placebo recipients had lower spike-specific TCR breadth, vaccine recipients had more.

Clones were sequenced by immunoSEQ multiplex PCR, and TCRdb holds only the in-frame ones, with some missing. The table has roughly 180,000 clones, 70% to 90% seen once. Remarks on this clone: The antigen remains undetermined.

The CDR3 contains 16 residues. V was trimmed by 2 bases and J by 0 bases, leaving 11 bases between them. The V gene's germline CDR1 is LGHDT and CDR2 YNNKEL (reference sequence). J is TRBJ2-4 and V is TRBV3-1 (or the pseudogene TRBV3-2), with D perhaps matching TRBD1 (5 bases). The sequence was obtained from a human donor who had recovered from COVID-19. The input for sequencing was peripheral blood, taken after recovery from COVID-19. The CDR3 sequence is CASSQRGTLAKNIQYF. The CDR3 nucleotides are TGTGCCAGCAGCCAAAGGGGCACCCTAGCCAAAAACATTCAGTACTTC.